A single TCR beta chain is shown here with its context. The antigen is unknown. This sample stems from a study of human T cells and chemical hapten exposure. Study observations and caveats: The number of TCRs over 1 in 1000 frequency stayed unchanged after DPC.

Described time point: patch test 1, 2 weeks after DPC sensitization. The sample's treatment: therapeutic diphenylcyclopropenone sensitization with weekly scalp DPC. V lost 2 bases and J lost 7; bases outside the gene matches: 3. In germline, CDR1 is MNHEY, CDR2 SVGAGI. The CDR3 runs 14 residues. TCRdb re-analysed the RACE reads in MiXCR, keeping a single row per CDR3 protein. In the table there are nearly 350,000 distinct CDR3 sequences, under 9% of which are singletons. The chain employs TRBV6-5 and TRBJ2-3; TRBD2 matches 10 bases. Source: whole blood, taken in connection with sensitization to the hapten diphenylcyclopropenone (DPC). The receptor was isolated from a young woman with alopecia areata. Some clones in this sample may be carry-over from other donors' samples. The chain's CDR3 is CASSYTSGEYTQYF. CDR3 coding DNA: TGTGCCAGCAGTTACACTAGCGGGGAATATACGCAGTATTTT.